The 24 T cell receptor beta chains listed next were all sequenced from one sample in a study of radiation and T cells in renal cell carcinoma. Clones were read by immunoSEQ multiplex PCR, and TCRdb kept only the in-frame ones, dropping some. The sample lists 150,000 to 200,000 clones; about nine tenths were seen once. Time point indicated: blood 4 weeks post-SBRT, at nephrectomy. The treatment here: 15 Gy SBRT to primary tumor, nephrectomy 4 weeks later. Here the sequenced sample was blood, taken from a patient whose treatment included radiotherapy and nephrectomy. The source of these receptors is a woman aged 50 to 60 with renal cell carcinoma.

This chain links TRBV6-1 with TRBJ2-7; a weak D match, TRBD1 (6 bases). CDR1 and CDR2 from the germline V gene are MNHNS and SASEGT. CDR3 length: 14 amino acids. Trimming took off 6 bases at V and 4 bases at J, with 16 bases between the two ends. CDR3 region: CASRASDSRYEQYF. CDR3 in DNA: TGTGCCAGCAGGGCGTCGGACAGCCGGTACGAGCAGTACTTC.

This rearrangement joins TRBV18 to TRBJ2-7; D not certain. Germline V gives CDR1 KGHSH, CDR2 LQKENI. Trimming cost V 0 bases and J 2 bases, with 8 bases left between them. The CDR3 is made up of 14 amino acids. CDR3 sequence reads: CASSPPTETYEQYF. For the CDR3, the DNA is TGTGCCAGCTCACCACCCACGGAAACCTACGAGCAGTACTTC.

The chain employs TRBV19 and TRBJ2-5; 7 bases match TRBD1. Trimming at V came to 5 bases and at J to 10 bases, leaving 16 bases not matched to a gene. The germline V gene encodes CDR1 LNHDA and CDR2 SQIVND (reference sequence). CDR3 length equals 15 residues. In nucleotides, the CDR3 is TGTGCCAGTAGTCTAGGGACAGCCCTTACTAGTGACCAGTACTTC. It translates to CASSLGTALTSDQYF.

V and J are TRBV15 and TRBJ1-4; D not certain. Germline CDR1 is LNHNV and CDR2 is YYDKDF (reference sequence). The CDR3 extends over 17 amino acids. V lost 6 bases, J lost 0 bases, and 17 bases lay in between. The CDR3 nucleotides read TGTGCCACCAGTGATACGAAGCTCTTTGCAACTAATGAAAAACTGTTTTTT. Translation gives CATSDTKLFATNEKLFF.

This clone was seen just once. The J gene is TRBJ2-5, the V gene TRBV7-2; 9 positions match TRBD2. V shed 1 base, J shed 5 bases, and the junction held 8 bases outside the gene matches. The CDR3 contains 16 residues. Germline V CDR1 and CDR2: SGHTA, FQGNSA. Here the CDR3 DNA reads TGTGCCAGCAGCTTAGTGGCGCGGGGGGGAGCGGAGACCCAGTACTTC. Translating it yields CASSLVARGGAETQYF.

The chain is built from TRBV19 and TRBJ1-5, with TRBD1 identical over 7 bases. Germline CDR1 reads LNHDA; CDR2 reads SQIVND (reference sequence). The junction had 3 bases not matched to a gene; V was cut back by 4 bases and J by 0 bases. The CDR3 is 15 amino acids. CDR3 amino acids: CASSRGTASNQPQHF. CDR3 DNA sequence: TGTGCCAGTAGTAGAGGGACAGCTAGCAATCAGCCCCAGCATTTT.

The rearrangement joins TRBV7-9 to TRBJ1-6; D call uncertain. V was trimmed by 5 bases and J by 10 bases, leaving 15 bases between them. The CDR3 has 14 residues. From germline, CDR1 is SEHNR and CDR2 FQNEAQ (reference sequence). The CDR3 bases are TGTGCCAGCAGCCCAGGAGATTGGCGGTCACCCCTCCACTTT. Protein sequence: CASSPGDWRSPLHF.

The chain carries TRBV5-5 and TRBJ2-7; D is possibly TRBD1 or TRBD2 (5 bases each). There are 15 residues in the CDR3. The V end lost 4 bases, the J end lost 3 bases, and 17 bases lay between the germline ends. Germline CDR1 is SGHKS and CDR2 is YYEKEE (reference sequence). The CDR3 DNA reads as TGTGCCAGCAGCCCAACCCGGGACGGAGGCTACGAGCAGTACTTC. This sequence encodes CASSPTRDGGYEQYF.

The rearrangement uses TRBV6-6 and TRBJ1-2; TRBD1 matches 10 bases. The CDR3 has 15 residues. With V trimmed by 1 base and J by 6 bases, 5 bases remained unmatched. The germline V gene has CDR1 MNHNY and CDR2 SVGAGI (reference sequence). The CDR3 DNA is TGTGCCAGCAGTTACTATACCGGGACAGGGGATGGCTACACCTTC. It yields the protein CASSYYTGTGDGYTF.

The chain combines TRBV29-1 with TRBJ1-1; D is possibly TRBD1 (5 bases). The germline V and J ends were trimmed by 6 bases and 9 bases, with 20 bases remaining between them. Per the germline V gene, CDR1 is SQVTM and CDR2 is ANQGSEA. CDR3 size: 13 residues. CDR3 in amino acids: CSVSTPGLSKAFF. The CDR3 DNA sequence: TGCAGCGTCTCTACCCCGGGGCTCAGTAAAGCTTTCTTT.

The rearrangement joins TRBV6-6 to TRBJ1-6; D may be TRBD1 (5 bases). CDR3 size: 14 residues. V was pared by 2 bases and J by 6 bases, with 8 bases between. Germline values: CDR1 MNHNY, CDR2 SVGAGI (reference sequence). The CDR3 loop is CASSYGGSNSPLHF. The CDR3 region has the DNA TGTGCCAGCAGTTACGGGGGTAGTAATTCACCCCTCCACTTT.

The chain carries TRBV11-3 and TRBJ2-7, with TRBD1 matching over 12 bases. The trim removed 3 bases at V and 6 bases at J, leaving 9 bases unmatched. CDR1 is SGHNT and CDR2 is YENEEA in the germline V gene. The CDR3 is 16 amino acids. The CDR3 nucleotides are TGTGCCAGCAGCTTGCACTCCGGGACAGGGGGCGGCGAGCAGTACTTC. Its protein product is CASSLHSGTGGGEQYF.

V gene TRBV18 combines with J gene TRBJ2-1; 9 bases line up with TRBD2. The J segment lost 3 bases and the V segment lost 3 bases, leaving 3 bases of the junction unmatched. Germline V gene data show CDR1 as KGHSH and CDR2 as LQKENI. CDR3 length equals 15 residues. The CDR3 loop is CASSPATSGYNEQFF. CDR3 coding DNA: TGTGCCAGCTCACCCGCGACTAGCGGCTACAATGAGCAGTTCTTC.

This clone has just a few counts. The chain employs TRBV4-2 and TRBJ2-3, with D uncertain. The CDR3 runs 15 residues. In germline, CDR1 is LGHNA, CDR2 YNFKEQ. V was pared by 0 bases and J by 3 bases, with 10 bases between. Written as DNA, the CDR3 is TGTGCCAGCAGCCAAGACGTACTGGGGACAGATACGCAGTATTTT. Its translation: CASSQDVLGTDTQYF.

The J gene is TRBJ1-4, the V gene TRBV13, with a weak D call TRBD1 (5 bases). The germline V and J ends were trimmed by 7 bases and 8 bases, with 17 bases remaining between them. CDR3 length: 14 residues. Germline V gene sequence: CDR1 PRHDT, CDR2 FYEKMQ (reference sequence). CDR3 nucleotide sequence: TGTGCCAGCACGGGGCCGCCGCTTAGGGAAAAACTGTTTTTT. Its protein is CASTGPPLREKLFF.

This rearrangement joins TRBV4-3 to TRBJ1-2; the D is unclear. Deletions cut 0 bases from V and 4 bases from J, with 15 bases between. The CDR3 runs 16 residues. The germline V gene encodes CDR1 LGHNA and CDR2 YSLEER. CDR3 amino acids: CASSQEGSKSSYGYTF. The CDR3 nucleotides are TGCGCCAGCAGCCAAGAAGGCAGTAAGAGCAGCTATGGCTACACCTTC.

The V gene is TRBV7-8, the J gene TRBJ1-3; the D is unclear. Trimming stripped 6 bases from V and 4 bases from J, with 13 bases between. The germline gives CDR1 SGHVS, CDR2 FQNEAQ. The CDR3 is 14 amino acids. CDR3 region: CASSKPGPGNTIYF. CDR3 coding DNA: TGTGCCAGCAGTAAGCCGGGCCCAGGAAACACCATATATTTT.

The rearrangement joins TRBV11-1 to TRBJ1-5; no definite D call. The germline gives CDR1 SGHAT, CDR2 FQDESV (reference sequence). The CDR3 totals 14 residues. V gave up 0 bases and J gave up 0 bases, with 3 bases separating them. CDR3 nucleotides: TGTGCCAGCAGCTTAGCGGTTAGCAATCAGCCCCAGCATTTT. Protein: CASSLAVSNQPQHF.

This clone is a singleton in its sample. The chain carries TRBV6-5 and TRBJ2-7; 9 bases fit TRBD2. The CDR3 has 13 amino acids. V was clipped by 8 bases and J by 1 base; unmatched bases: 3. CDR1 MNHEY and CDR2 SVGAGI come from the germline V gene. For the CDR3, the DNA is TGTGCCAGCGCGGGGGGGAATTCCTACGAGCAGTACTTC. The encoded protein is CASAGGNSYEQYF.

The V gene is TRBV5-5, the J gene TRBJ1-1; D is unclear. V was cut by 5 bases and J by 2 bases, with 10 bases left in between. The CDR3 is 13 residues long. Germline CDR1 and CDR2: SGHKS and YYEKEE (reference sequence). CDR3 nucleotides: TGTGCCAGCAGTCGGGCAGCAAACACTGAAGCTTTCTTT. The encoded protein is CASSRAANTEAFF.

This clone appeared once. The chain couples TRBV6-5 to TRBJ2-1; D ambiguous. CDR3 length: 15 amino acids. The V and J ends lost 6 bases and 0 bases respectively, with 12 bases between them. The germline V gene encodes CDR1 MNHEY and CDR2 SVGAGI. As DNA, the CDR3 is TGTGCCAGCAGAGAGTACCGGAGCTCCTACAATGAGCAGTTCTTC. Its protein is CASREYRSSYNEQFF.

This clone was observed a few times. This chain connects TRBV6-1 to TRBJ1-5; D not certain. V lost 6 bases to trimming and J lost 4 bases, with 7 bases between them. Germline loops: CDR1 MNHNS, CDR2 SASEGT. The CDR3 is 12 amino acids. As DNA, the CDR3 is TGTGCCAGCAGCTTGCAGAATCAGCCCCAGCATTTT. It is translated as CASSLQNQPQHF.

The gene calls are TRBV2 and TRBJ2-1; D not resolved. This CDR3 has 14 amino acids. Trimming left V 4 bases short and J 2 bases short, with 9 bases between. Germline-derived CDR1 and CDR2 are SNHLY and FYNNEI. CDR3 amino acids: CASSGGFTYNEQFF. The CDR3 coding sequence is TGTGCCAGCAGTGGGGGTTTCACCTACAATGAGCAGTTCTTC.

The chain links TRBV9 to TRBJ2-2, with 7 bases lining up with TRBD2. V shed 4 bases and J 3 bases; nucleotides not matched to a gene: 6. The CDR3 sequence is 15 residues long. Germline CDR1 reads SGDLS; CDR2 reads YYNGEE. This CDR3 reads CASSSRGEYTGELFF. In DNA form, the CDR3 reads TGTGCCAGCAGCTCCCGGGGGGAGTACACCGGGGAGCTGTTTTTT.